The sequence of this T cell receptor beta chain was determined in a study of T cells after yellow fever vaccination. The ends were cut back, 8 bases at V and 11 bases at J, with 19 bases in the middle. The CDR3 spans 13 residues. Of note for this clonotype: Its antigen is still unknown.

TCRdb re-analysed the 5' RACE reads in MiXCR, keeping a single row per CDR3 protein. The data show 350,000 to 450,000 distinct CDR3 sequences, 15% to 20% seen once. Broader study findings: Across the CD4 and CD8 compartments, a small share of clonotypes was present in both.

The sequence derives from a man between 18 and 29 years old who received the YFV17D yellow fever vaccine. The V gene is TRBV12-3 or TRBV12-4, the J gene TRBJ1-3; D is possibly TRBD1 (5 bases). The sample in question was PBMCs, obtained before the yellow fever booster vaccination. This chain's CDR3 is CASGPTAVSPIYF. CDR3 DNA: TGTGCCAGCGGACCGACAGCTGTGTCTCCCATATATTTT.